The rows below give T cell receptor beta chains drawn from one sample of a study of cytomegalovirus exposure and HLA in healthy donors. Measured with immunoSEQ multiplex PCR; TCRdb has only the in-frame clones, and not every one. The sample contains around 75,000 clones, approximately 80% of which appear only once. Sequencing was carried out using PBMCs. All receptors derive from a man aged 25 to 45 in good health and CMV-seronegative. Each CDR3 is given with its conserved first and last residue. Fields, in order: clone size, D gene, J gene, V gene, CDR3 DNA, CDR3 protein. A D gene is named only where the DNA matches it firmly. Size tells how often a clone was seen (once, few, many) or the class of an expanded clone, and some rows leave it out.

NA,NA,TRBJ1-2,TRBV2,TGTGCCAGCAGTGAGGAGGGCTCGGGAGGAGATGGCTACACCTTC,CASSEEGSGGDGYTF
few,NA,TRBJ1-1,TRBV18,TGTGCCAGCTCATCGCCAAGTCAGGGGAACACTGAAGCTTTCTTT,CASSSPSQGNTEAFF
NA,NA,TRBJ1-4,TRBV28,TGTGCCAGCAGTCCACCAACAGGCCGTCCATGGGAAAAACTGTTTTTT,CASSPPTGRPWEKLFF
NA,TRBD1,TRBJ1-3,TRBV7-9,TGTGCCAGCGGAACAGGGGGGGACACCATATATTTT,CASGTGGDTIYF
once,TRBD1,TRBJ1-3,TRBV9,TGTGCCAGCAGCGGGGGACAGGGGGTTGGAAACACCATATATTTT,CASSGGQGVGNTIYF
NA,NA,TRBJ1-1,TRBV6-1,TGTGCCAGCAGTGAATGGCAGGGGTTCACTGAAGCTTTCTTT,CASSEWQGFTEAFF
NA,TRBD2,TRBJ2-3,TRBV7-2,TGTGCCAGCAGAGGACTAGCCCCAGATACGCAGTATTTT,CASRGLAPDTQYF
few,NA,TRBJ2-2,TRBV27,TGTGCCAGCAGTGAGTTGGCTAGCGTTGCCGGGGAGCTGTTTTTT,CASSELASVAGELFF
many,TRBD2,TRBJ2-3,TRBV6-4,TGTGCCAGCAGTGACTCAGCGGGGGGGATTCCAGATACGCAGTATTTT,CASSDSAGGIPDTQYF
NA,TRBD1,TRBJ1-2,TRBV18,TGTGCCAGCTCACCGAGGACAGGCGTTGCCGCCTACTATGGCTACACCTTC,CASSPRTGVAAYYGYTF
NA,NA,TRBJ2-7,TRBV5-8,TGTGCCAGCAGCTTTGACAGGACCTACGAGCAGTACTTC,CASSFDRTYEQYF
NA,NA,TRBJ1-2,TRBV5-1,TGCGCCAGCAGCTTGGTCTCCCTCAGGGCTGGATCGCCGGGCTACACCTTC,CASSLVSLRAGSPGYTF
NA,TRBD2,TRBJ2-7,TRBV4-1,TGCGCCAGCTCGGGGGGTATCGGGGGTTCCTACGAGCAGTACTTC,CASSGGIGGSYEQYF
NA,TRBD2,TRBJ2-1,TRBV11-2,TGTGCCAGCAGCCTAAAAGGGACTAGCGGGGGGAGCTCCTACAATGAGCAGTTCTTC,CASSLKGTSGGSSYNEQFF
NA,NA,TRBJ1-1,TRBV9,TGTGCCAGCAGCGTAGGAACCGACAGGACGAACACTGAAGCTTTCTTT,CASSVGTDRTNTEAFF
NA,NA,TRBJ2-3,TRBV7-2,TGTGTCAGCAGCACCAGGAGGGATTACACAGATACGCAGTATTTT,CVSSTRRDYTDTQYF
NA,NA,TRBJ2-3,TRBV29-1,TGCAGCGTTGAAGATTCGCTAGCTGGGGATACGCAGTATTTT,CSVEDSLAGDTQYF
few,TRBD2,TRBJ2-5,TRBV9,TGTGCCAGCAGCTTAACTAGCGGGGGGGCAGCGGAGACCCAGTACTTC,CASSLTSGGAAETQYF
NA,TRBD1,TRBJ1-2,TRBV11-2,TGTGCCAGCAGCTTGTCAGGGGGGTATGGCTACACCTTC,CASSLSGGYGYTF
once,NA,TRBJ2-3,TRBV5-1,TGCGCCAGCAGCCCCAGACAGACTAGCACAGATACGCAGTATTTT,CASSPRQTSTDTQYF
few,NA,TRBJ1-5,TRBV4-2,TGTGCCAGCAGCCTCAGCGGAGGTCAGCCCCAGCATTTT,CASSLSGGQPQHF
NA,NA,TRBJ2-2,TRBV2,TGTGCCAGCTGGTGGGGCGGCACCGGGGAGCTGTTTTTT,CASWWGGTGELFF
few,NA,TRBJ1-1,TRBV14,TGTGCCAGCAGTCCTCAGGTGGACACTGAAGCTTTCTTT,CASSPQVDTEAFF
NA,NA,TRBJ1-2,TRBV19,TGTGCCAGTAGTATAACGGGAAAGGACTATGGCTACACCTTC,CASSITGKDYGYTF
NA,NA,TRBJ2-7,TRBV6-5,TGTGCCAGCAGTTACCAGGCGACGGTTTCTAACGAGCAGTACTTC,CASSYQATVSNEQYF
NA,TRBD2,TRBJ2-1,TRBV6-6,TGTGCCAGCAGCCGACGGGGGGGGAATGAGCAGTTCTTC,CASSRRGGNEQFF
NA,NA,TRBJ1-1,TRBV6-5,TGTGCCAGCAGCGGAGGGGCACTGAACACTGAAGCTTTCTTT,CASSGGALNTEAFF
NA,TRBD2,TRBJ2-1,TRBV30,TGTGCCTGGAGGGAGCCCAGCGGGAGTATCAATGAGCAGTTCTTC,CAWREPSGSINEQFF